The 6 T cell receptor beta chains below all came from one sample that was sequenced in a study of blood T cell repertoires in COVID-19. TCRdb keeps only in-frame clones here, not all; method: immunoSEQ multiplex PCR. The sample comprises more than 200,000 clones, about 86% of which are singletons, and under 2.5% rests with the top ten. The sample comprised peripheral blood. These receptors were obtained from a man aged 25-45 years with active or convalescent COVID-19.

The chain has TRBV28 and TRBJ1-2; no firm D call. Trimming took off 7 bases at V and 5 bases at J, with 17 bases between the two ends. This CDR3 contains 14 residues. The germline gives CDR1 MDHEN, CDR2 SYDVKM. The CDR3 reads CASTLPGVRYGYTF. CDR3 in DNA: TGTGCCAGCACCCTCCCGGGAGTGCGGTATGGCTACACCTTC.

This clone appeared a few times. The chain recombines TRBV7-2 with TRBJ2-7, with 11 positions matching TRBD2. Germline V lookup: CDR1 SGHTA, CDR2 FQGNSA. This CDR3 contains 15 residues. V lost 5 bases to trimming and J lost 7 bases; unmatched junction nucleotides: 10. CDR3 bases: TGTGCCAGCAGCCCGGAACTAGCGGGGGCAATAGAGCAGTACTTC. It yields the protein CASSPELAGAIEQYF.

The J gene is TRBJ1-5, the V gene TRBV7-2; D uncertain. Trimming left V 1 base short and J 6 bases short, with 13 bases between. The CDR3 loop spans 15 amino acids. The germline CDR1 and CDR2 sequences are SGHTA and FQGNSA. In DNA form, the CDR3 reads TGTGCCAGCAGCTTAGGTGAGGGATTGTCTCAGCCCCAGCATTTT. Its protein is CASSLGEGLSQPQHF. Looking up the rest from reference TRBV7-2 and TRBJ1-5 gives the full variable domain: GAGVSQSPSNKVTEKGKDVELRCDPISGHTALYWYRQSLGQGLEFLIYFQGNSAPDKSGLPSDRFSAERTGGSVSTLTIQRTQQEDSAVYLCASSLGEGLSQPQHFGDGTRLSIL.

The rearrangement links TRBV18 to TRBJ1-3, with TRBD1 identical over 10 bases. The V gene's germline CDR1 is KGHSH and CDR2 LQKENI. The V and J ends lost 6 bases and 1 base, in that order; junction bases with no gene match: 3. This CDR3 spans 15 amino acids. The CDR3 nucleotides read TGTGCCAGCTCTGACAGGGGGCTTTCTGGAAACACCATATATTTT. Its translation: CASSDRGLSGNTIYF.

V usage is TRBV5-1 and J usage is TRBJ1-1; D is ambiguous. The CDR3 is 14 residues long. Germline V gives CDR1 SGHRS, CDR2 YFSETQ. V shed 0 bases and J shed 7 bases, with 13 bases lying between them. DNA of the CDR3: TGCGCCAGCAGCTTGGACAGACGACGGGGTGAAGCTTTCTTT. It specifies CASSLDRRRGEAFF.

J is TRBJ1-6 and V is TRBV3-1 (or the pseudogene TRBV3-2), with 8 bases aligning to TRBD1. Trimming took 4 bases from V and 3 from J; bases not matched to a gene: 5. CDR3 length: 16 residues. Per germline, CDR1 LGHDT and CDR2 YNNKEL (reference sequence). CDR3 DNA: TGTGCCAGCAGCCCCCGGACAGGGAACTATAATTCACCCCTCCACTTT. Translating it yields CASSPRTGNYNSPLHF.